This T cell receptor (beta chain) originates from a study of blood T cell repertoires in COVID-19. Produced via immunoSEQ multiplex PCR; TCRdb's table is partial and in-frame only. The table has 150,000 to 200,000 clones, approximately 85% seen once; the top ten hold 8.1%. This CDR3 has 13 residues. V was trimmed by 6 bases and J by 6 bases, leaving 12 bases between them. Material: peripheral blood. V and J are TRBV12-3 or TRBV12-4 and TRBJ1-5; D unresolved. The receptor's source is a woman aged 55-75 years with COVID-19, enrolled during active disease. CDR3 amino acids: CASRLSEGQPQHF. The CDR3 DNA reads TGTGCCAGCAGGCTCTCCGAGGGTCAGCCCCAGCATTTT.